This T cell receptor beta chain stems from a study of response to subunit inactivated influenza vaccine (dated by TCRdb to the late 2010s). For the wider study: To follow how T cells responded to a trivalent subunit inactivated influenza vaccine, the researchers relied on deep quantitative profiling of the T cell receptor repertoire.

Library generation was performed with RT-PCR. Reads for this sample came from an Illumina HiSeq 2500. TCRdb trimmed the raw reads at Q25, called clones with MiXCR and kept productive beta chains. Every distinct CDR3 protein forms one entry, paired with its most common genes and DNA. The sample records hundreds of thousands of distinct CDR3 sequences, roughly 27% of which are singletons. The ten largest clones represent over 1.5% of the sample. This clonotype was counted between two and nine times. Its antigen target is currently unknown. No much larger clone exists at a distance of one base, and base qualities are not known. CDR1 and CDR2, per the germline V gene, are SGHRS and YFSETQ. Trimming costs V 0 bases and J 0 bases, and their ends lie 9 bases apart. The CDR3 runs 16 amino acids, cysteine and phenylalanine included. Here the CDR3 DNA is all that survives: 48 bases in frame from base 1. General findings and caveats noted by the study authors: It was suggested by the authors that each seasonal influenza vaccination may recruit only a limited number of new T cells.

Sequenced here: CD4+ T cells sorted from PBMCs, sampled around 5 days after vaccination. The receptor comes from a man in his fifties who received an inactivated influenza vaccine. Donor details come from another sample of the same person, matched by shared clones. In this chain, TRBV5-1 is recombined with TRBJ2-2; the D gene lacks a confident call. This receptor has the CDR3 CASSLAAVANTGELFF. The DNA sequence is as follows: TGCGCCAGCAGCTTGGCCGCGGTGGCGAACACCGGGGAGCTGTTTTTT. Here the CDR3 is joined to the reference TRBV5-1 and TRBJ2-2 genes, and the full variable domain is: KAGVTQTPRYLIKTRGQQVTLSCSPISGHRSVSWYQQTPGQGLQFLFEYFSETQRNKGNFPGRFSGRQFSNSRSEMNVSTLELGDSALYLCASSLAAVANTGELFFGEGSRLTVL.